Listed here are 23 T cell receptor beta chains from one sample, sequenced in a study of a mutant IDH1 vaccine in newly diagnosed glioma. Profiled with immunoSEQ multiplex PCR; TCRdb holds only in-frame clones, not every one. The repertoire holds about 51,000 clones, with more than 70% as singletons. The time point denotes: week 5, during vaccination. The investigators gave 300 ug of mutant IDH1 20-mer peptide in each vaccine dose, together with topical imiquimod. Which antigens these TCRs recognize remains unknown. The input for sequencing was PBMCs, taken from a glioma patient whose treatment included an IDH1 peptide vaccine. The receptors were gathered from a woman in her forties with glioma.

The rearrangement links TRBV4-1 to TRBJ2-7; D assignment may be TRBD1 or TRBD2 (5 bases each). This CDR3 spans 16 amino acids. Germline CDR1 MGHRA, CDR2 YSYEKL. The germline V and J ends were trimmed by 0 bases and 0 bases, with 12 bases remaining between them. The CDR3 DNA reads TGCGCCAGCAGCCAAGACCCCGGGACCCGCTCCTACGAGCAGTACTTC. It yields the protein CASSQDPGTRSYEQYF.

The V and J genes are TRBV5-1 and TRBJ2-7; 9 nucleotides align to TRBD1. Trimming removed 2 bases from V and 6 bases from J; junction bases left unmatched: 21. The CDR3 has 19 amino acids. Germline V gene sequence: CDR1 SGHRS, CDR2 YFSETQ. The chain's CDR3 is CASSFPGGGSGQGQTEQYF. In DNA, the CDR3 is TGCGCCAGCAGCTTTCCCGGTGGGGGGAGTGGACAGGGGCAAACCGAGCAGTACTTC.

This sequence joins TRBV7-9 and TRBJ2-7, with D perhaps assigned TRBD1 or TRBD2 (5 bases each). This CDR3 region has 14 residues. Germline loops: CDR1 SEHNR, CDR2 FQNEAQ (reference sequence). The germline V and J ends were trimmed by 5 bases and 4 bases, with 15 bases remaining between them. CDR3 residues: CASSTRDGAYEQYF. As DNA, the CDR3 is TGTGCCAGCAGCACCAGGGACGGAGCGTACGAGCAGTACTTC.

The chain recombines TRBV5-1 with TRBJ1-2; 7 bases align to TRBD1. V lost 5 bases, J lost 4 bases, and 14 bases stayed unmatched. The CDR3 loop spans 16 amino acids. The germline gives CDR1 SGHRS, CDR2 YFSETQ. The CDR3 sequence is CASRQPWTGEVYGYTF. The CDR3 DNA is TGCGCCAGCAGGCAACCCTGGACAGGAGAAGTCTATGGCTACACCTTC.

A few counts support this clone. This CDR3 is CASSEDPSGVQGEQFF. CDR3 nucleotide sequence: TGTGCCAGCAGTGAAGATCCTAGCGGGGTACAAGGTGAGCAGTTCTTC. This rearrangement joins TRBV6-1 to TRBJ2-1, with 9 nucleotides matching TRBD2. Looked up from germline, CDR1 is MNHNS and CDR2 is SASEGT. The CDR3 contains 16 residues. V dropped 1 base and J dropped 9; count of bases not matched to a gene: 10.

This CDR3 reads CASKDSVTGANVLTF. As DNA, the CDR3 is TGTGCCAGCAAAGACAGCGTCACAGGGGCCAACGTCCTGACTTTC. The chain employs TRBV27 and TRBJ2-6, with a tentative D call TRBD1 (5 bases). This CDR3 spans 15 amino acids. Germline V gives CDR1 MNHEY, CDR2 SMNVEV (reference sequence). Trimming stripped 7 bases from V and 4 bases from J, with 14 bases between.

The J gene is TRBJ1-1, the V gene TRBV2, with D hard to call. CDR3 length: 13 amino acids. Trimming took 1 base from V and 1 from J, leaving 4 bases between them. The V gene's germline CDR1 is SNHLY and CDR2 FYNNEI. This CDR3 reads CASSEESNTEAFF. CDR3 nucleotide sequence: TGTGCCAGCAGTGAAGAATCGAACACTGAAGCTTTCTTT.

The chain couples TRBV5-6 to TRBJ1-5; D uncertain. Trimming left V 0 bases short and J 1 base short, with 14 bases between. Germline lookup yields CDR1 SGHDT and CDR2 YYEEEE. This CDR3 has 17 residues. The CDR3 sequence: CASSLAMGEWSNQPQHF. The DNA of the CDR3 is TGTGCCAGCAGCTTGGCCATGGGAGAGTGGAGCAATCAGCCCCAGCATTTT. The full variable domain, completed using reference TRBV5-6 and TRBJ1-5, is DAGVTQSPTHLIKTRGQQVTLRCSPKSGHDTVSWYQQALGQGPQFIFQYYEEEERQRGNFPDRFSGHQFPNYSSELNVNALLLGDSALYLCASSLAMGEWSNQPQHFGDGTRLSIL.

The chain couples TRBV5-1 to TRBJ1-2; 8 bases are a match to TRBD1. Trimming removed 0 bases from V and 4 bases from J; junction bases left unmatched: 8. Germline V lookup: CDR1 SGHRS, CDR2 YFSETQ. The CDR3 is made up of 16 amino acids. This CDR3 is CASSLARQGTVYGYTF. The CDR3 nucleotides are TGCGCCAGCAGCTTGGCCCGACAGGGGACAGTCTATGGCTACACCTTC.

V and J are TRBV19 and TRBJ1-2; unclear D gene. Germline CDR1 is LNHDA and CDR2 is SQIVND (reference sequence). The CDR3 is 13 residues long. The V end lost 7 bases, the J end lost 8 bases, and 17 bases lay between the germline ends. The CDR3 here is CASKETVTRGYTF. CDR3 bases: TGTGCCAGTAAGGAAACGGTGACAAGGGGCTACACCTTC.

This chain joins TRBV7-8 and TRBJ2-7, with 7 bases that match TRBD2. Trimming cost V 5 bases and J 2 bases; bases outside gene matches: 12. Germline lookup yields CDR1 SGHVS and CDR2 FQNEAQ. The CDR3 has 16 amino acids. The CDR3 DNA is TGTGCCAGCAGCCCTGCACTATCGGGGGGAGCCTACGAGCAGTACTTC. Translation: CASSPALSGGAYEQYF.

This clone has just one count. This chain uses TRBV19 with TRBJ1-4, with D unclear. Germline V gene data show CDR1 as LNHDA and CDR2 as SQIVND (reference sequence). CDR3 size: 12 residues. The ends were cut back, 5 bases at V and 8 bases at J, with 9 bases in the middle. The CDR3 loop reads CASSLRSEKLFF. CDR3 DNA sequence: TGTGCCAGTAGTTTAAGGTCCGAAAAACTGTTTTTT.

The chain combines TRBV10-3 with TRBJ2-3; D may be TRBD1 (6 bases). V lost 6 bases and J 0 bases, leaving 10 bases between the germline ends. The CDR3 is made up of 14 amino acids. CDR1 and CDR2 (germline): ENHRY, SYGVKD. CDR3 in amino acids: CAIRGQRSTDTQYF. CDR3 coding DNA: TGTGCCATCAGGGGACAAAGGAGCACAGATACGCAGTATTTT.

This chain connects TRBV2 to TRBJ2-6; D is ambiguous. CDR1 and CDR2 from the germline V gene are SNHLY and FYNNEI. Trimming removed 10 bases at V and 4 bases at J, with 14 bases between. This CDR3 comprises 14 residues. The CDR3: CATLRTRGANVLTF. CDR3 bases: TGTGCCACCCTGAGAACGAGGGGGGCCAACGTCCTGACTTTC.

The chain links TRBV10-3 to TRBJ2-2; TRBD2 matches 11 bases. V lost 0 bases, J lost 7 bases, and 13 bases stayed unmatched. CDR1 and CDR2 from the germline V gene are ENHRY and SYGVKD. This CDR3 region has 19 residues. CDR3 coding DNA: TGTGCCATCAGTGAGTCGATAGTACCCCTAGCGGGGGGTCGCGGGGAGCTGTTTTTT. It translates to CAISESIVPLAGGRGELFF.

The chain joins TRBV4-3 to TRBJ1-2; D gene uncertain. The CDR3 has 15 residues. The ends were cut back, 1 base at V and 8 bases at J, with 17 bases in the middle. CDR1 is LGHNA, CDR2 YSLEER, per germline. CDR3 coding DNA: TGCGCCAGCAGCCAAGCAGCACAGAGCAGCCGCGGCTACACCTTC. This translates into CASSQAAQSSRGYTF.

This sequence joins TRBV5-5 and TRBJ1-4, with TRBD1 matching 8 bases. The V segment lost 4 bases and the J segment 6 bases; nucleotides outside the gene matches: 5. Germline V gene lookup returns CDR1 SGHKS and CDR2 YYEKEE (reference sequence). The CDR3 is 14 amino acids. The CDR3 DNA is TGTGCCAGCAGCAAGCACAGGGGGTATGAAAAACTGTTTTTT. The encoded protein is CASSKHRGYEKLFF.

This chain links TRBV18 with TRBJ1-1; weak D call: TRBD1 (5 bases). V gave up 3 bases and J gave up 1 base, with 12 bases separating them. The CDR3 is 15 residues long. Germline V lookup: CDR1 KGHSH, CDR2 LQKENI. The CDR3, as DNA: TGTGCCAGCTCACCTATGACAGTGACGAACACTGAAGCTTTCTTT. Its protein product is CASSPMTVTNTEAFF.

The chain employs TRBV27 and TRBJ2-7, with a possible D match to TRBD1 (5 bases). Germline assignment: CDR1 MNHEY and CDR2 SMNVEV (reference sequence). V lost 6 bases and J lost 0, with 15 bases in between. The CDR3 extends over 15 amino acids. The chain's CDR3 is CASSLKQGYSYEQYF. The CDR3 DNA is TGTGCCAGCAGCCTAAAGCAGGGTTACTCCTACGAGCAGTACTTC.

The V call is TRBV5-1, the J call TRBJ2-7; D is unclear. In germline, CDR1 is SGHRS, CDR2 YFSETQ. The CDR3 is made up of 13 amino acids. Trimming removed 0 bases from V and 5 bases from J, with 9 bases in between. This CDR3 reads CASSLEYGDEQYF. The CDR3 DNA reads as TGCGCCAGCAGCTTGGAGTATGGGGACGAGCAGTACTTC.

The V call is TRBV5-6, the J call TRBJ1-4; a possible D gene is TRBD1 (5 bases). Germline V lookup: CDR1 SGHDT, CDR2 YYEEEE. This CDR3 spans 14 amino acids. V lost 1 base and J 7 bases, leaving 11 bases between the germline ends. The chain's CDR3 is CASSLRGLGEKLFF. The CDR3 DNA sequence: TGTGCCAGCAGCTTGAGGGGCTTGGGTGAAAAACTGTTTTTT.

The CDR3 here is CASSRGPGAYEQYF. The DNA of the CDR3 is TGTGCCAGCAGCAGGGGACCAGGGGCCTACGAGCAGTACTTC. The chain uses TRBV5-4 and TRBJ2-7; D possibly corresponds to TRBD1 (6 bases). Germline V gene lookup returns CDR1 SGHNT and CDR2 YYREEE (reference sequence). V was clipped by 4 bases and J by 2 bases, with 13 bases between them. The CDR3 sequence is 14 residues long.

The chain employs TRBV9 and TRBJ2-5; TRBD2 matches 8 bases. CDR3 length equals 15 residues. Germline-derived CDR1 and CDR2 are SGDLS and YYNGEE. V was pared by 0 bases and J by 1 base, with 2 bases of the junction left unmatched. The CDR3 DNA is TGTGCCAGCAGCGTAGATGCGGGGGGCCAAGAGACCCAGTACTTC. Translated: CASSVDAGGQETQYF.